The 12 T cell receptor beta chains given below trace back to one sample, sequenced in a study of T cells after posttransplantation cyclophosphamide. Clones were read by immunoSEQ multiplex PCR, and TCRdb kept only the in-frame ones, dropping some. The sample consists of just over 65,000 clones, over 85% of them appearing once. The source material was PBMCs. The receptors stem from a woman in her 30s in good health and a related stem cell transplant donor.

The chain carries TRBV7-9 and TRBJ2-2; the D gene is possibly TRBD2 (6 bases). Germline V gene lookup returns CDR1 SEHNR and CDR2 FQNEAQ (reference sequence). The CDR3 totals 17 residues. The V end was cut by 5 bases, the J end by 3 bases, with 19 bases between. This chain's CDR3 is CASSPGERVVDTGELFF. CDR3 bases: TGTGCCAGCAGCCCTGGCGAGCGGGTGGTGGACACCGGGGAGCTGTTTTTT.

The chain is built from TRBV10-3 and TRBJ1-1, with D perhaps TRBD1 (5 bases). The V end was cut by 3 bases, the J end by 3 bases, with 11 bases between. Germline V gives CDR1 ENHRY, CDR2 SYGVKD. This CDR3 comprises 14 residues. CDR3 sequence reads: CAISDMGPYTEAFF. The CDR3 region has the DNA TGTGCCATCAGTGATATGGGGCCATACACTGAAGCTTTCTTT.

This clone was observed a single time. V gene TRBV27 combines with J gene TRBJ1-2, with unresolved D. Per germline, CDR1 MNHEY and CDR2 SMNVEV (reference sequence). V was pared by 4 bases and J by 3 bases, with 12 bases between. CDR3 length: 14 residues. The CDR3 nucleotides read TGTGCCAGCAGTTCCCTCGGCTCTTACTATGGCTACACCTTC. It codes for CASSSLGSYYGYTF.

The chain recombines TRBV25-1 with TRBJ1-1; D gene uncertain. Looked up from germline, CDR1 is MGHDK and CDR2 is SYGVNS. The germline V and J ends were trimmed by 2 bases and 9 bases, with 13 bases remaining between them. This CDR3 has 13 amino acids. The CDR3 nucleotides are TGTGCCAGCAGTGAAGGCGTGACACTTAAAGCTTTCTTT. Translated, it gives CASSEGVTLKAFF.

V and J are TRBV7-2 and TRBJ1-2; 11 nucleotides line up with TRBD1. CDR1 is SGHTA and CDR2 is FQGNSA in the germline V gene. Losses at the gene ends were 3 bases for V and 6 bases for J; bases not matched to a gene: 9. CDR3 size: 16 residues. CDR3 DNA sequence: TGTGCCAGCAGCTTTAGAGTAGGACAGGGGGCAGATGGCTACACCTTC. This translates into CASSFRVGQGADGYTF.

The chain carries TRBV27 and TRBJ2-1; D could derive from TRBD1 or TRBD2 (6 bases each). V was shortened by 5 bases and J by 7 bases, with 18 bases between the two germline ends. Germline V gives CDR1 MNHEY, CDR2 SMNVEV (reference sequence). The CDR3 extends over 15 amino acids. CDR3 coding DNA: TGTGCCAGCAGTCCCAGGGGAGGTGGACAAAATGAGCAGTTCTTC. As protein: CASSPRGGGQNEQFF.

The rearrangement links TRBV5-1 to TRBJ1-1; TRBD1 might be the D (5 bases). The V and J ends lost 5 bases and 1 base respectively, with 9 bases between them. The CDR3 is 13 residues long. CDR1 and CDR2 from the germline V gene are SGHRS and YFSETQ. The CDR3 DNA reads TGCGCCAGCAGGTCCACAGGGAACACTGAAGCTTTCTTT. This encodes CASRSTGNTEAFF.

The chain recombines TRBV7-8 with TRBJ1-2; D might be TRBD1 (6 bases). Between the trimmed V and J ends, which lost 5 bases and 6 bases, there was a span of 25 bases. The CDR3 runs to 17 residues. Per germline, CDR1 SGHVS and CDR2 FQNEAQ. CDR3 nucleotides: TGTGCCAGCAGCCCCCGTACCCGTCTCAGGGGAGGGAATGGCTACACCTTC. Amino acids: CASSPRTRLRGGNGYTF. The full variable domain, completed using reference TRBV7-8 and TRBJ1-2, is GAGVSQSPRYKVAKRGQDVALRCDPISGHVSLFWYQQALGQGPEFLTYFQNEAQLDKSGLPSDRFFAERPEGSVSTLKIQRTQQEDSAVYLCASSPRTRLRGGNGYTFGSGTRLTVV.

The CDR3 nucleotides read TGTGCCAGCAGCTCATTAAATCAGCCCCAGCATTTT. This encodes CASSSLNQPQHF. V and J are TRBV7-2 and TRBJ1-5; D gene ambiguous. Looked up from germline, CDR1 is SGHTA and CDR2 is FQGNSA. V lost 4 bases to trimming and J lost 4 bases, with 5 bases between them. The CDR3 loop spans 12 amino acids. The full variable domain, completed using reference TRBV7-2 and TRBJ1-5, is GAGVSQSPSNKVTEKGKDVELRCDPISGHTALYWYRQSLGQGLEFLIYFQGNSAPDKSGLPSDRFSAERTGGSVSTLTIQRTQQEDSAVYLCASSSLNQPQHFGDGTRLSIL.

This clone has a single count. The rearrangement uses TRBV11-2 and TRBJ1-4; D not certain. The length of the CDR3 is 17 residues. From germline, CDR1 is SGHAT and CDR2 FQNNGV. The ends were cut back, 1 base at V and 2 bases at J, with 14 bases in the middle. This CDR3 reads CASSLGPWRRTNEKLFF. The CDR3 DNA reads TGTGCCAGCAGCTTAGGCCCGTGGAGGCGCACTAATGAAAAACTGTTTTTT.

The chain combines TRBV5-1 with TRBJ1-1; D is unclear. Germline lookup yields CDR1 SGHRS and CDR2 YFSETQ. The CDR3 covers 14 residues. V lost 0 bases to trimming and J lost 1 base, with 7 bases between them. The CDR3 coding sequence is TGCGCCAGCAGCTTGGGGGCGGGGAACACTGAAGCTTTCTTT. This encodes CASSLGAGNTEAFF.

This clone has only a few counts. This chain connects TRBV6-1 to TRBJ1-5; D gene ambiguous. This CDR3 is 13 amino acids long. With 10 bases removed from V and 5 bases from J, the gap between germline ends came to 15 bases. CDR1 MNHNS and CDR2 SASEGT come from the germline V gene. CDR3 region: CAIQVRVDQPQHF. The CDR3 DNA is TGTGCCATACAAGTTAGGGTGGATCAGCCCCAGCATTTT.